This TCR beta chain was sequenced for a study of cytomegalovirus exposure and HLA in healthy donors. General study results and limits: In a later analysis, first-cohort TCR clusters were found to tend to co-occur in the 90 to 150 validation repertoires. Overall, some 160 TCR beta chains were annotated as cytomegalovirus-associated.

On this clone itself: The target antigen is unknown.

The assay was immunoSEQ multiplex PCR, and TCRdb's table has in-frame clones only and misses some. Here the sample spans 110,000 to 150,000 clones, approximately 90% being singletons. Trimming removed 6 bases from V and 4 bases from J, with 18 bases in between. The CDR3 is made up of 15 amino acids. Germline CDR1 WNHNN, CDR2 SYGVQD (reference sequence). The chain carries TRBV10-1 and TRBJ1-1; D remains ambiguous. The sequencing input was PBMCs. The receptor was isolated from a man aged 18 to 29 in good health and CMV-seronegative. CDR3 nucleotide sequence: TGCGCCAGCAGCGAAGACCGGGTTCAGAGCACTGAAGCTTTCTTT. Translated: CASSEDRVQSTEAFF.